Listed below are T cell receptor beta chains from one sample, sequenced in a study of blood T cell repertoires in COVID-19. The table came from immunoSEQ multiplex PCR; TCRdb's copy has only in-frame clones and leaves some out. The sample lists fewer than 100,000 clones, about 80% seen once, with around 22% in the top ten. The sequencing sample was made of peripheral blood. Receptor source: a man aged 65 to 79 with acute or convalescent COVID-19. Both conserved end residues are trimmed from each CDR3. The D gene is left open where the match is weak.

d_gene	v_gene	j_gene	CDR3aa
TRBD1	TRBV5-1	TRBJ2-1	ASSLGTGTGGGRDEQF
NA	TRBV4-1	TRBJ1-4	ASSQDRNRHNEKLF
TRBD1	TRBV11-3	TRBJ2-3	ASSSPGQGADTQY
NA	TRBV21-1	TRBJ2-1	ASSDCSGTGSYNEQF
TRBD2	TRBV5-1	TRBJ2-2	ASSSGTSGLTGTGELF
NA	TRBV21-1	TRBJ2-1	ASSRGRPLYNEQF
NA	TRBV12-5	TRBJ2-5	ASGPDIQETQY
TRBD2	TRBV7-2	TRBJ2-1	ASSLSLAGGNEQF
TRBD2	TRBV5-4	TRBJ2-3	ASSLAVASGYTDTQY
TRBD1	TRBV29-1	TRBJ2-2	SAWFLRGRTGELF
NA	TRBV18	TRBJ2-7	ASSPPRGSPTYEQY
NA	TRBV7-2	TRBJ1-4	ASSFGGTDEKLF
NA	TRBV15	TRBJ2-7	ATSREKNGGEQY